This T cell receptor (beta chain) was documented in a study of cytomegalovirus exposure and HLA in healthy donors. Broader study findings: The classifier reportedly diagnosed cytomegalovirus status with high specificity and sensitivity. Sequencing had likely introduced a cluster of highly shared sequence variants as an artifact.

Germline lookup yields CDR1 SGHTA and CDR2 FQGTGA. The ends lost 5 bases at V and 2 bases at J; junction bases unmatched: 14. This CDR3 has 19 amino acids. Researchers ran the PCR with 60 Vbeta and 13 Jbeta primers. Method: immunoSEQ multiplex PCR; TCRdb's copy keeps in-frame clones and lacks some. Altogether around 96,000 clones are present, 65% to 80% being singletons, with the ten largest covering roughly 9.1%. With respect to this clone: Its antigen is undetermined.

Everyone who donated was a healthy bone marrow donor. V usage is TRBV7-3 and J usage is TRBJ2-5; 13 nucleotides align to TRBD2. The sample consisted of PBMCs. The receptor's source is a man between 25 and 39 years old in good health and CMV-seropositive. In nucleotides, the CDR3 is TGTGCCAGCAGCCTACCGACTAGCGGGGGGCGGACAGAACAAGAGACCCAGTACTTC. Residues: CASSLPTSGGRTEQETQYF.